This T cell receptor (beta chain) came from a study of T cell responses to AZD1222 COVID-19 vaccine. The study, taken as a whole, reports: Following two doses of AZD1222, Spike-specific TCR breadth and depth rose. Nearly half of spike-specific TCRs reportedly target variant regions that are unmutated in the B.1.351 and B.1.1.7 variants. Repertoire samples came only from after the peak T cell response. White British donors predominated, females outnumbered males, and clonal diversity was possibly underestimated.

Assay: immunoSEQ multiplex PCR; the TCRdb copy retains only in-frame clones and omits some. The sample carries about 120,000 clones, less than 95% recorded once. The germline V gene encodes CDR1 MDHEN and CDR2 SYDVKM. V was pared by 6 bases and J by 1 base, with 3 bases between. The CDR3 length is 11 residues. A remark on this clone: The antigen remains undetermined.

The receptor's source is an adult in good health. The rearrangement uses TRBV28 and TRBJ1-1; no reliable D call. Sequencing was performed on peripheral blood, taken on day 0 of MenACWY control vaccination. The CDR3 sequence: CASRGNTEAFF. CDR3 coding DNA: TGTGCCAGCAGGGGGAACACTGAAGCTTTCTTT. The full variable domain, in which reference TRBV28 and TRBJ1-1 provide the parts outside the CDR3, is DVKVTQSSRYLVKRTGEKVFLECVQDMDHENMFWYRQDPGLGLRLIYFSYDVKMKEKGDIPEGYSVSREKKERFSLILESASTNQTSMYLCASRGNTEAFFGQGTRLTVV.